This T cell receptor (beta chain) comes out of a study of T cells in Graves' hyperthyroidism and ophthalmopathy. Study observations and caveats: Model-based prediction identified ophthalmopathy a median around 6.5 months prior to its onset. Blood shared most expanded thyroid clonotypes above 0.001.

The CDR3 has 15 residues. The V gene end was trimmed by 8 bases and the J gene end by 0 bases; junction bases not matched to a gene: 9. CDR1 is KGHSH, CDR2 LQKENI, per germline. This clonotype has ten or more counts. Antigen specificity is unknown. TCR beta CDR3 region amplification was performed from RNA transcripts. HTBI primers were employed in a first-round RT-PCR of the TCR CDR3. TCRdb processed the multiplex PCR reads anew with MiXCR; each CDR3 protein has one entry. The table shows approximately 400,000 distinct CDR3 sequences, with around an eighth occurring only once. Material for sequencing was blood. The source is a man aged 45 to 65 with Graves' ophthalmopathy. The J gene is TRBJ1-1, the V gene TRBV18; 7 nucleotides align to TRBD1. CDR3 protein: CASRRQGNLNTEAFF. The DNA of the CDR3 is TGTGCCAGCCGGCGACAGGGAAACCTGAACACTGAAGCTTTCTTT.